These 32 T cell receptor beta chains came from one sample sequenced in a study of shared clonotypes between healthy human individuals. TCRdb's table, derived via immunoSEQ multiplex PCR, lists solely in-frame clones and lacks some. The sample consists of hundreds of thousands of clones, 77% of them appearing once. Source material: PBMCs. The receptors originated from a woman between 35 and 50 years old in good health. Some clones in this sample may be carry-over from other donors' samples.

The V gene is TRBV5-1, the J gene TRBJ2-3; 9 bases are a match to TRBD1. The germline gives CDR1 SGHRS, CDR2 YFSETQ. The CDR3 has 14 amino acids. After removal of 4 bases from V and 6 bases from J, the junction contained 6 bases not matched to a gene. CDR3 nucleotides: TGCGCCAGCAGCCAGGACAGGGGTTTCGATACGCAGTATTTT. Translation: CASSQDRGFDTQYF.

Only a few counts were recorded for this clone. The genes are TRBV6-5 and TRBJ2-7, with TRBD1 matching 8 bases. The V gene end was trimmed by 7 bases and the J gene end by 8 bases; junction bases not matched to a gene: 13. Germline values: CDR1 MNHEY, CDR2 SVGAGI. CDR3 length equals 14 residues. The CDR3 loop is CASTPDREPTKQYF. CDR3 bases: TGTGCCAGCACCCCGGACAGGGAACCTACGAAGCAGTACTTC.

This chain connects TRBV2 to TRBJ2-4; perhaps TRBD1 as D (6 bases). The V and J ends lost 5 bases and 1 base respectively, with 15 bases between them. The CDR3 covers 16 residues. CDR1 is SNHLY and CDR2 is FYNNEI in the germline V gene. Here the CDR3 reads CASSYRVSRAKNIQYF. The CDR3 DNA is TGTGCCAGCAGTTACAGGGTTTCACGGGCCAAAAACATTCAGTACTTC. Full variable domain (missing parts from reference TRBV2 and TRBJ2-4): EPEVTQTPSHQVTQMGQEVILRCVPISNHLYFYWYRQILGQKVEFLVSFYNNEISEKSEIFDDQFSVERPDGSNFTLKIRSTKLEDSAMYFCASSYRVSRAKNIQYFGAGTRLSVL.

This clone was detected a few times. The CDR3 is CASSSSASSYNEQFF. The DNA of the CDR3 is TGTGCCAGCAGCTCTAGCGCGAGCTCCTACAATGAGCAGTTCTTC. This sequence joins TRBV11-2 and TRBJ2-1; TRBD2 is a possible D gene (6 bases). The germline CDR1 and CDR2 sequences are SGHAT and FQNNGV. This CDR3 spans 15 amino acids. The V and J ends lost 4 bases and 0 bases respectively, with 10 bases between them. The full variable domain, with the rest looked up from reference TRBV11-2 and TRBJ2-1, is EAGVAQSPRYKIIEKRQSVAFWCNPISGHATLYWYQQILGQGPKLLIQFQNNGVVDDSQLPKDRFSAERLKGVDSTLKIQPAKLEDSAVYLCASSSSASSYNEQFFGPGTRLTVL.

In this sample, this clone turned up a few times. J is TRBJ2-5 and V is TRBV5-4, with 15 bases matching TRBD2. The CDR3 totals 16 residues. V dropped 3 bases and J dropped 4; count of bases not matched to a gene: 4. Germline-derived CDR1 and CDR2 are SGHNT and YYREEE (reference sequence). In DNA, the CDR3 is TGTGCCAGCAGCTGGACTAGCGGGAGGGCCGTAGAGACCCAGTACTTC. As protein: CASSWTSGRAVETQYF.

V usage is TRBV9 and J usage is TRBJ1-5; the match to TRBD1 covers 9 bases. Looked up from germline, CDR1 is SGDLS and CDR2 is YYNGEE. Trimming at V came to 3 bases and at J to 7 bases, leaving 11 bases not matched to a gene. The CDR3 runs 16 residues. CDR3 bases: TGTGCCAGCAGCGGCCGGGACAGGGTTGCCGAGCAGCCCCAGCATTTT. Amino acids: CASSGRDRVAEQPQHF.

The chain carries TRBV5-1 and TRBJ1-4; D is ambiguous. Germline values: CDR1 SGHRS, CDR2 YFSETQ. Trimming removed 3 bases at V and 8 bases at J, with 14 bases between. The CDR3 is made up of 14 amino acids. The CDR3 protein is CASSSEDGGEKLFF. The CDR3 nucleotides read TGCGCCAGCAGCTCGGAGGACGGAGGAGAAAAACTGTTTTTT.

With respect to this clone: This sample includes further DNA sequences coding for the same CDR3. V gene TRBV9 combines with J gene TRBJ1-1, with D uncertain. The CDR3 runs to 13 residues. Per the germline V gene, CDR1 is SGDLS and CDR2 is YYNGEE. Between the trimmed V and J ends, which lost 2 bases and 0 bases, there was a span of 5 bases. In nucleotides, the CDR3 is TGTGCCAGCAGCGTCACAGTGAACACTGAAGCTTTCTTT. Translation: CASSVTVNTEAFF.

The V call is TRBV16, the J call TRBJ2-7; TRBD2 aligns across 11 bases. V trimming: 5 bases; J trimming: 6 bases; junction bases outside the gene matches: 6. Germline V gene data show CDR1 as KGHSY and CDR2 as FQNENV. The CDR3 length is 14 residues. The DNA for the CDR3 is TGTGCCAGCAGCACAGGGACTAGCGGAGCCGAGCAGTACTTC. It yields the protein CASSTGTSGAEQYF.

The sample holds one count of this clone. The CDR3 sequence is CASSVGTAAYEQYF. The CDR3 nucleotides are TGTGCCAGCAGCGTCGGGACAGCAGCCTACGAGCAGTACTTC. The V call is TRBV11-2, the J call TRBJ2-7, with 7 bases fitting TRBD1. After removal of 5 bases from V and 2 bases from J, the junction contained 6 bases not matched to a gene. The CDR3 is 14 amino acids. Germline V CDR1 and CDR2: SGHAT, FQNNGV. The variable domain in full, with the rest retrieved from reference TRBV11-2 and TRBJ2-7, is EAGVAQSPRYKIIEKRQSVAFWCNPISGHATLYWYQQILGQGPKLLIQFQNNGVVDDSQLPKDRFSAERLKGVDSTLKIQPAKLEDSAVYLCASSVGTAAYEQYFGPGTRLTVT.

This clone came up a few times. The chain recombines TRBV21-1 with TRBJ1-1; the table's TRBD1 call for D was not verified on the DNA. TRBV21-1 is termed a pseudogene. The CDR3 consists of 13 residues. CDR3 bases: TGTGCCAGCACCCAAGGACAGACGAATGAAGCTTTCTTT. Translated: CASTQGQTNEAFF.

This clone has more than one count but fewer than ten. The rearrangement links TRBV6-1 to TRBJ2-7; the match to TRBD2 covers 13 bases. The CDR3 is 16 amino acids. V gave up 2 bases and J gave up 5 bases; unmatched junction bases: 6. CDR1 and CDR2 (germline): MNHNS, SASEGT. The DNA for the CDR3 is TGTGCCAGCAGTGAATCGACTAGCGGGAGGAGCCACGAGCAGTACTTC. Its translation: CASSESTSGRSHEQYF.

The chain combines TRBV28 with TRBJ1-2, with 8 positions matching TRBD1. The CDR3 has 15 residues. With V trimmed by 2 bases and J by 4 bases, 6 bases remained unmatched. From germline, CDR1 is MDHEN and CDR2 SYDVKM. The CDR3 region is CASSLPPTGGYGYTF. CDR3 sequence (DNA): TGTGCCAGCAGTTTACCCCCCACAGGGGGCTATGGCTACACCTTC.

The chain recombines TRBV11-2 with TRBJ1-3; D is undetermined. CDR1 and CDR2 (germline): SGHAT, FQNNGV. The V end lost 3 bases, the J end lost 0 bases, and 9 bases lay between the germline ends. The CDR3 length is 15 residues. The CDR3 DNA reads as TGTGCCAGCAGCTTTAGGCAGCTCTCTGGAAACACCATATATTTT. Its translation: CASSFRQLSGNTIYF.

This rearrangement joins TRBV19 to TRBJ2-2, with 8 positions matching TRBD2. J gave up 2 bases and V 11 bases, and 13 bases lay outside the gene matches. The germline CDR1 and CDR2 sequences are LNHDA and SQIVND (reference sequence). The CDR3 is 16 residues long. The CDR3 loop reads CASRPTSAINTGELFF. For the CDR3, the DNA is TGTGCCTCTAGGCCGACTAGCGCCATCAACACCGGGGAGCTGTTTTTT.

V is TRBV15 and J is TRBJ1-5; D remains ambiguous. This CDR3 is built from 17 residues. Trimming removed 2 bases from V and 2 bases from J, with 16 bases in between. Germline lookup yields CDR1 LNHNV and CDR2 YYDKDF (reference sequence). CDR3 amino acids: CATSRRRVERGNQPQHF. The CDR3, as DNA: TGTGCCACCAGCAGACGCCGGGTCGAACGGGGCAATCAGCCCCAGCATTTT.

The rearrangement links TRBV5-1 to TRBJ1-2; 7 bases are a match to TRBD1. Trimming cost V 0 bases and J 2 bases; bases outside gene matches: 4. The germline gives CDR1 SGHRS, CDR2 YFSETQ. The CDR3 totals 15 residues. The CDR3 DNA reads as TGCGCCAGCAGCTTGGACAGGGGAGCCAACTATGGCTACACCTTC. It yields the protein CASSLDRGANYGYTF.

As concerns this clone: A read error may be the cause here, since a much bigger clone is one base away. V is TRBV5-6 and J is TRBJ2-1; 12 positions match TRBD2. CDR1 is SGHDT and CDR2 is YYEEEE in the germline V gene. The CDR3 sequence is 16 residues long. CDR3 in amino acids: CASSFSLAGGYNERFF. CDR3 DNA: TGTGCCAGCAGCTTCAGCCTAGCGGGAGGGTACAATGAGCGGTTCTTC.

This chain uses TRBV30 with TRBJ1-3; weak D call: TRBD1 (5 bases). Trimming removed 0 bases from V and 3 bases from J, with 12 bases in between. The CDR3 extends over 15 amino acids. Germline V CDR1 and CDR2: GTSNPN, SVGIG (reference sequence). The CDR3 protein is CAWSVLGAVGNTIYF. DNA of the CDR3: TGTGCCTGGAGTGTCCTAGGGGCGGTTGGAAACACCATATATTTT.

The chain carries TRBV27 and TRBJ2-7; possibly TRBD2 for D (6 bases). V was pared by 3 bases and J by 3 bases, with 15 bases between. Germline-derived CDR1 and CDR2 are MNHEY and SMNVEV (reference sequence). This CDR3 is built from 15 residues. This CDR3 is CASSFGRAAGYEQYF. In DNA form, the CDR3 reads TGTGCCAGCAGTTTTGGTCGAGCAGCGGGCTACGAGCAGTACTTC.

The chain recombines TRBV30 with TRBJ1-1; a weak D match, TRBD1 (6 bases). Germline CDR1 and CDR2: GTSNPN and SVGIG (reference sequence). V was pared by 5 bases and J by 3 bases, with 28 bases between. The CDR3 totals 18 residues. This chain's CDR3 is CAWEKTHHRAGPYTEAFF. Here the CDR3 DNA reads TGTGCCTGGGAAAAAACCCACCACAGGGCCGGACCCTACACTGAAGCTTTCTTT.

The DNA of the CDR3 is TGCGCCAGCAGCCAAGATCTTAACCCAGCGGGAGTCCCAGATACGCAGTATTTT. It translates to CASSQDLNPAGVPDTQYF. The chain carries TRBV4-3 and TRBJ2-3; 8 bases match TRBD2. This CDR3 has 18 residues. The germline CDR1 and CDR2 sequences are LGHNA and YSLEER. The trim removed 0 bases at V and 4 bases at J, leaving 12 bases unmatched.

The rearrangement links TRBV7-9 to TRBJ1-2; tentatively, D is TRBD1 (6 bases). CDR3 length: 13 residues. The V end was cut by 6 bases, the J end by 8 bases, with 16 bases between. CDR1 and CDR2 (germline): SEHNR, FQNEAQ (reference sequence). The CDR3 DNA sequence: TGTGCCAGCAGTCCCCCAGACAGGCACGGCTACACCTTC. This encodes CASSPPDRHGYTF.

Points on this clone: This may stem from a read error, because a much larger clone lies one nucleotide away. V usage is TRBV28 and J usage is TRBJ2-7; D gene unclear. CDR1 and CDR2 from the germline V gene are MDHEN and SYDVKM. V was cut by 3 bases and J by 0 bases, with 3 bases left in between. The CDR3 is 12 residues long. The CDR3 coding sequence is TGTGCCAGCAGTTTCCTCTCCTACGAGCAGTACTTC. Amino acids: CASSFLSYEQYF.

The V and J genes are TRBV2 and TRBJ1-4; D gene unclear. Trimming pared 7 bases from V and 6 bases from J, leaving 12 bases between. Germline loops: CDR1 SNHLY, CDR2 FYNNEI. This CDR3 contains 13 residues. The CDR3 DNA follows: TGTGCCAGCAACCGCCGCAGCGATGAAAAACTGTTTTTT. This encodes CASNRRSDEKLFF.

The CDR3 DNA reads TGTGCCACCGCTGACAGGATAAATCAGCCCCAGCATTTT. Its translation: CATADRINQPQHF. This chain uses TRBV15 with TRBJ1-5; tentatively, D is TRBD1 (6 bases). In germline, CDR1 is LNHNV, CDR2 YYDKDF (reference sequence). Trimming cost V 8 bases and J 4 bases, with 12 bases left between them. This CDR3 spans 13 amino acids.

This clone has more than one count but fewer than ten. This same CDR3 is encoded by further DNA sequences in the sample. V and J are TRBV30 and TRBJ1-3, with no clear D. V was clipped by 0 bases and J by 1 base, with 7 bases between them. The CDR3 consists of 14 residues. Germline CDR1 GTSNPN, CDR2 SVGIG (reference sequence). The CDR3 loop is CAWSVGDSGNTIYF. CDR3 nucleotide sequence: TGTGCCTGGAGTGTTGGCGATTCTGGAAACACCATATATTTT.

This clone was observed a handful of times. The V call is TRBV19, the J call TRBJ1-2; 8 bases agree with TRBD1. The CDR3 runs 14 residues. Germline lookup yields CDR1 LNHDA and CDR2 SQIVND (reference sequence). After removal of 5 bases from V and 4 bases from J, the junction contained 6 bases not matched to a gene. Here the CDR3 DNA reads TGTGCCAGTAGTTCAGGGGGCGCGTCCTATGGCTACACCTTC. Residues: CASSSGGASYGYTF.

Points on this clone: With a much larger clone just one base away, this may be a read error. This chain uses TRBV5-1 with TRBJ2-5; tentative D call: TRBD2 (6 bases). Per the germline V gene, CDR1 is SGHRS and CDR2 is YFSETQ. This CDR3 has 13 residues. The CDR3 DNA sequence: TGCGCCAGCAGTCCTCGGGGGAGAGAGACCCAGCACTTC. Amino acids: CASSPRGRETQHF.

V gene TRBV7-2 combines with J gene TRBJ1-5, with a possible D match to TRBD1 (6 bases). CDR1 and CDR2 (germline): SGHTA, FQGNSA. The CDR3 is 15 residues long. V lost 5 bases and J lost 4, with 15 bases in between. The CDR3 loop reads CASSPTTGTNQPQHF. The CDR3 coding sequence is TGTGCCAGCAGCCCGACCACAGGGACGAATCAGCCCCAGCATTTT.

The chain joins TRBV5-1 to TRBJ1-1; D is perhaps TRBD1 (5 bases). There are 14 residues in the CDR3. Germline V gene lookup returns CDR1 SGHRS and CDR2 YFSETQ. Trimming removed 4 bases from V and 5 bases from J, with 15 bases in between. CDR3 nucleotides: TGCGCCAGCAGCCTCCTTTCAGGGTATACTGAAGCTTTCTTT. This encodes CASSLLSGYTEAFF.

The chain links TRBV11-3 to TRBJ2-7, with D uncertain. The germline gives CDR1 SGHNT, CDR2 YENEEA. V dropped 0 bases and J dropped 5 bases, with 8 bases sitting between them. The CDR3 loop spans 13 amino acids. CDR3 residues: CASSLDRQNEQYF. CDR3 nucleotides: TGTGCCAGCAGCTTAGATCGTCAGAACGAGCAGTACTTC. The whole variable domain, filled in from reference TRBV11-3 and TRBJ2-7, reads EAGVVQSPRYKIIEKKQPVAFWCNPISGHNTLYWYLQNLGQGPELLIRYENEEAVDDSQLPKDRFSAERLKGVDSTLKIQPAELGDSAVYLCASSLDRQNEQYFGPGTRLTVT.